The entry that follows covers one T cell receptor (beta chain) sequence. Its specificity is unknown. The data belong to a study of cytomegalovirus exposure and HLA in healthy donors. Broader study findings: In vitro confirmation showed three CMV-associated chains to be CMV antigen specific. According to the study, roughly 160 TCR beta chains were cytomegalovirus-associated.

The study drew the donors from its roughly 120-subject validation cohort, separate from the approximately 690-subject first cohort. Only in-frame clones appear in the TCRdb table, and some are missing; sequencing was by immunoSEQ multiplex PCR. This sample has fewer than 200,000 clones; about 88% occur once, and the top ten carry 2% to 2.5%. The germline V and J ends were trimmed by 0 bases and 7 bases, with 10 bases remaining between them. CDR1 is SGHDT, CDR2 YYEEEE, per germline. The CDR3 length is 13 residues. The clonotype originates from a woman aged 18 to 35 in good health and CMV-seronegative. The specimen sequenced was PBMCs. This chain joins TRBV5-6 and TRBJ1-2, with D unresolved. In DNA form, the CDR3 reads TGTGCCAGCAGCTTGGCCGGGAACAGTGGCTACACCTTC. This codes for CASSLAGNSGYTF.